These 13 T cell receptor beta chains came from one sample sequenced in a study of T-cell memory formation after mild COVID-19. A single record per CDR3 protein comes from TCRdb applying MiXCR to the 5' RACE reads. The table records about 190,000 distinct CDR3 sequences, approximately 20% of them present only once. Sequenced material: PBMCs or a T cell subset sorted from them (not recorded which). These TCRs come from an adult woman who had mild COVID-19 (a few samples of this study predate the infection). Cell type and time point are not known.

This clonotype was counted a few times. The chain is built from TRBV5-1 and TRBJ2-3; 7 bases agree with TRBD2. The V gene's germline CDR1 is SGHRS and CDR2 YFSETQ. V shed 4 bases and J 6 bases; nucleotides not matched to a gene: 11. The CDR3 contains 15 residues. CDR3 DNA: TGCGCCAGCAGCCCCTCTCCGGGGGGTACGGATACGCAGTATTTT. Translation gives CASSPSPGGTDTQYF.

The CDR3 DNA follows: TGTGCCAGCAGTTACCAGGGAGGTTATTATCAGCCCCAGCATTTT. Protein: CASSYQGGYYQPQHF. The V gene is TRBV6-4, the J gene TRBJ1-5; the D gene is possibly TRBD1 (5 bases). Per germline, CDR1 MRHNA and CDR2 SNTAGT. V was shortened by 5 bases and J by 5 bases, with 16 bases between the two germline ends. The CDR3 loop spans 15 amino acids.

The CDR3 loop is CASSPGTHTEAFF. Written as DNA, the CDR3 is TGTGCCAGCAGCCCTGGGACACACACTGAAGCTTTCTTT. J is TRBJ1-1 and V is TRBV5-5, with D perhaps TRBD1 (6 bases). This CDR3 has 13 amino acids. Trimming cost V 4 bases and J 3 bases, with 10 bases left between them. Germline V CDR1 and CDR2: SGHKS, YYEKEE (reference sequence).

The sample holds a few counts of this clonotype. The rearrangement joins TRBV28 to TRBJ2-4; D could derive from TRBD1 or TRBD2 (5 bases each). The CDR3 is made up of 13 amino acids. V shed 5 bases and J shed 0 bases, with 5 bases lying between them. Germline CDR1 and CDR2: MDHEN and SYDVKM. DNA of the CDR3: TGTGCCAGCAGTGGGACAGCCAAAAACATTCAGTACTTC. Translated: CASSGTAKNIQYF.

This clonotype was observed a handful of times. This rearrangement joins TRBV9 to TRBJ2-1; TRBD2 matches at 15 bases. Germline V CDR1 and CDR2: SGDLS, YYNGEE. CDR3 length: 16 residues. V was pared by 4 bases and J by 8 bases, with 7 bases of the junction left unmatched. The DNA of the CDR3 is TGTGCCAGCAGCCTTCCCGGGACTAGCGGGAGGTATGAGCAGTTCTTC. Translation: CASSLPGTSGRYEQFF.

In its sample, this clonotype was seen a few times. The junction and the germline gene differ at one end; a read error may be behind it. The chain is built from TRBV29-1 and TRBJ1-4; no clear D gene. Germline CDR1 SQVTM, CDR2 ANQGSEA. The CDR3 is 8 residues long. CDR3 nucleotides: TGCAGCGTTGAAGATGGGATTTTT. Encoded protein: CSVEDGIF.

The CDR3 reads CASSLGGARYNEQFF. In nucleotides, the CDR3 is TGCGCCAGCAGCTTGGGGGGGGCTCGCTACAATGAGCAGTTCTTC. This sequence joins TRBV5-1 and TRBJ2-1; perhaps D is TRBD1 or TRBD2 (6 bases each). Trimming cost V 0 bases and J 3 bases, with 10 bases left between them. CDR1 and CDR2 (germline): SGHRS, YFSETQ. CDR3 length: 15 amino acids.

This clonotype was detected many times. The chain couples TRBV11-2 to TRBJ2-5; 11 bases line up with TRBD2. The CDR3 is 16 residues long. In germline, CDR1 is SGHAT, CDR2 FQNNGV. Trimming at V came to 5 bases and at J to 4 bases, leaving 9 bases not matched to a gene. The CDR3 DNA sequence: TGTGCCAGCAGCACAACTAGCGGGAGTAGTGGAGAGACCCAGTACTTC. It is translated as CASSTTSGSSGETQYF.

This clonotype was recorded a few times. V gene TRBV2 combines with J gene TRBJ1-2, with 8 positions matching TRBD1. The CDR3 length is 14 residues. Germline V CDR1 and CDR2: SNHLY, FYNNEI. J lost 6 bases, V lost 5 bases, and 8 bases had no gene match. CDR3 sequence (DNA): TGTGCCAGCAGTCTAGCCCCAGGGGGCCATGGCTACACCTTC. It specifies CASSLAPGGHGYTF. Full variable domain (outside the CDR3, taken from reference TRBV2 and TRBJ1-2): EPEVTQTPSHQVTQMGQEVILRCVPISNHLYFYWYRQILGQKVEFLVSFYNNEISEKSEIFDDQFSVERPDGSNFTLKIRSTKLEDSAMYFCASSLAPGGHGYTFGSGTRLTVV.

This clonotype came up many times. The chain is built from TRBV7-6 and TRBJ2-1, with 11 bases that match TRBD2. CDR1 is SGHVS, CDR2 FNYEAQ, per germline. After removal of 0 bases from V and 5 bases from J, the junction contained 3 bases not matched to a gene. The CDR3 runs 16 residues. The CDR3 loop is CASSLAASGRNNEQFF. The CDR3 coding sequence is TGTGCCAGCAGCTTAGCAGCTAGCGGGAGGAACAATGAGCAGTTCTTC.

This chain links TRBV5-1 with TRBJ1-2; D is undetermined. The CDR3 runs to 13 residues. Germline assignment: CDR1 SGHRS and CDR2 YFSETQ. V lost 1 base, J lost 2 bases, and 6 bases lay in between. The CDR3 loop reads CASSLSQNYGYTF. The CDR3 bases are TGCGCCAGCAGCTTGAGTCAGAACTATGGCTACACCTTC.

In DNA form, the CDR3 reads TGTGCCAGCAGTAAAGAAACCGGGACAGGGGGCCTGAACACTGAAGCTTTCTTT. This encodes CASSKETGTGGLNTEAFF. This chain links TRBV12-3 or TRBV12-4 with TRBJ1-1; 12 nucleotides agree with TRBD1. This CDR3 is 18 amino acids long. V trimming: 5 bases; J trimming: 0 bases; junction bases outside the gene matches: 10.

The V call is TRBV12-3 or TRBV12-4, the J call TRBJ2-5, with TRBD1 as a possible D gene (6 bases). The CDR3 is 15 amino acids. Trimming cost V 5 bases and J 5 bases, with 18 bases left between them. DNA for the CDR3: TGTGCCAGCAGTCCCGCCGGACAGAGACGGGAGACCCAGTACTTC. Its translation: CASSPAGQRRETQYF.